This T cell receptor beta chain was sequenced for a study of OX40 agonist ivuxolimab in advanced cancers. Study-wide context: Ivuxolimab was an agonistic, fully human IgG2 monoclonal antibody directed against OX40 (CD134), a costimulatory receptor. Intravenous ivuxolimab was administered to patients every 2 weeks at six dose levels: 0.01, 0.1, 0.3, 1.5, 3 and 10 mg/kg. Of the roughly 54 dose-escalation patients, hepatocellular carcinoma was present in roughly 19, melanoma in around 15, renal cell carcinoma in 9 and head and neck cancer in 9. A male proportion of roughly 85% and a mean age of around 60 years, ranging from about 20 to 79, were recorded for the dose-escalation cohort. Prior anti-PD-1, anti-PD-L1 or anti-CTLA-4 therapy was permitted, and checkpoint inhibitors had been received by roughly 42% of dose-escalation patients. Three dose-escalation patients achieved partial responses, one with hepatocellular carcinoma and two with cutaneous melanoma. Peripheral TCRbeta sequencing was intended to test whether TCR sequence diversity was altered and clonal T-cell expansion was caused by ivuxolimab. The paper describes the monotherapy dose-escalation part (N of about 50 patients) of the phase I trial of ivuxolimab. What the study reported, not specific to this receptor: Clonal expansion of both CD4+ and CD8+ blood T cells was observed from baseline to week 6 at doses 0.1 to 3.0 mg/kg. The antigen specificity of the peripheral T cells that underwent clonal expansion was not determined. In the 0.1-3.0 mg/kg groups, partial responders had among the lowest normalized peripheral clonal expansion, particularly in CD8+ T cells. After ivuxolimab, CD8+ T cells had more expanded clones than CD4+ T cells on average. Low levels of normalized T-cell clonal expansion were also shown by some nonresponding patients.

Of note for this clone: What this receptor recognizes is not known. One base away there is no much larger clone; base qualities are not given.

Genomic DNA was isolated from the sorted cells so that the TCRbeta CDR3 region could be sequenced. The immunoSEQ Assay was used to sequence the TCRbeta CDR3 regions. As stored in TCRdb, this immuneACCESS dataset retains in-frame rearrangements with V and J assigned. A fraction of the clones does not appear; measured against another copy, unresolved V genes explain less than half of the discrepancy, and the remainder lacks a known reason. The sample table records about 110,000 clones; over 75% of these occur just once. In total, the top ten clones hold approximately 0.5% of the sample. Patients with autoimmune disease history or receiving systemic immunosuppression were excluded from the trial. In every dose cohort, peripheral blood was drawn for TCR sequencing at baseline, cycle 4 day 1, and cycle 7 day 1. Samples came from an open-label, multicenter, first-in-human phase I dose-escalation trial of ivuxolimab. The trial enrolled adults with locally advanced or metastatic head and neck squamous cell, hepatocellular, melanoma or renal cell carcinoma. Before TCR sequencing, CD4+ T cells and CD8+ T cells from peripheral blood were sorted into separate populations.

The CDR3 covers 15 residues, taking in both the cysteine and the phenylalanine. Solely the CDR3 DNA is kept, with 45 bases framed from the first base. The V end gives up 4 bases and the J end 4 bases, leaving 6 bases in the junction not matched to a gene. CDR1 and CDR2 are read off the germline V gene as SGHTS and YDEGEE. This specimen consisted of CD4+ or CD8+ T cells sorted from blood, obtained in a trial of the OX40 agonist ivuxolimab. The sequence was collected from an adult with an advanced solid tumor such as melanoma, head and neck, liver or kidney cancer. Recombination linked TRBV5-8 to TRBJ2-2; the central 8 bases match TRBD1. Here is the DNA: TGTGCCAGCAGCCGGACAGGGACACTCACCGGGGAGCTGTTTTTT. This is translated as CASSRTGTLTGELFF.